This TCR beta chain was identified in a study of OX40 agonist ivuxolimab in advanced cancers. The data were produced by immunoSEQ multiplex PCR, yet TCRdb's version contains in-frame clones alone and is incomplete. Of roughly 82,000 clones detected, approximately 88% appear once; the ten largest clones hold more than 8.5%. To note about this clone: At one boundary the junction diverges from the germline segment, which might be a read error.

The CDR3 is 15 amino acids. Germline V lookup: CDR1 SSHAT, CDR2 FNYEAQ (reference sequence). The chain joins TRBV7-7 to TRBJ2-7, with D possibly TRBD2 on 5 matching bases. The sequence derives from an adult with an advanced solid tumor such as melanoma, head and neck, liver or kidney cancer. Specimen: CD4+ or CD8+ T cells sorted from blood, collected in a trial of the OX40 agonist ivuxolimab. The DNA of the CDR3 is TGTGCTAGCAGCCTAGACTACCACAACTCCTACGAGCAGTACTTC. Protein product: CASSLDYHNSYEQYF.